The 20 T cell receptor beta chains in this list originate from one sample, sequenced in a study of shared clonotypes between healthy human individuals. Some clones are missing from TCRdb's copy, which holds only in-frame ones; the method was immunoSEQ multiplex PCR. The sample holds around 700,000 clones; 72% are singletons and the top ten take 1.5% to 2%. The sequenced sample consisted of memory CD4+ T cells sorted from blood. Stated subset: CD45RA-negative fraction. The receptor source for this set is a woman in her 30s in good health.

The J gene is TRBJ2-1, the V gene TRBV27; possible D gene TRBD2, 5 bases. The V end was cut by 3 bases, the J end by 5 bases, with 8 bases between. The germline gives CDR1 MNHEY, CDR2 SMNVEV (reference sequence). This CDR3 spans 13 amino acids. The CDR3 sequence: CASSFLRDNEQFF. For the CDR3, the DNA is TGTGCCAGCAGTTTTTTGAGGGACAATGAGCAGTTCTTC.

The chain recombines TRBV7-9 with TRBJ2-5; tentatively, D is TRBD1 (6 bases). Per germline, CDR1 SEHNR and CDR2 FQNEAQ (reference sequence). The CDR3 covers 14 residues. V was trimmed by 2 bases and J by 2 bases, leaving 9 bases between them. Written as DNA, the CDR3 is TGTGCCAGCAGCTTATTTGGACAGCAAGAGACCCAGTACTTC. It encodes CASSLFGQQETQYF.

This clone was seen a few times. The genes are TRBV7-9 and TRBJ2-1; no definite D call. V shed 0 bases and J shed 5 bases, with 8 bases lying between them. The V gene's germline CDR1 is SEHNR and CDR2 FQNEAQ (reference sequence). The CDR3 consists of 14 residues. CDR3 coding DNA: TGTGCCAGCAGCTTAGCGCTAGGCAACAATGAGCAGTTCTTC. It codes for CASSLALGNNEQFF.

The V and J genes are TRBV5-4 and TRBJ2-7; 10 bases map to TRBD1. V was pared by 4 bases and J by 5 bases, with 9 bases of the junction left unmatched. The germline V gene encodes CDR1 SGHNT and CDR2 YYREEE (reference sequence). The CDR3 is 15 amino acids. The CDR3 is CASSLPGQGSDEQYF. The CDR3 region has the DNA TGTGCCAGCAGCCTACCGGGACAGGGGTCCGACGAGCAGTACTTC.

This clone was observed a single time. The J gene is TRBJ2-1, the V gene TRBV9; 8 nucleotides align to TRBD2. Trimming removed 4 bases from V and 7 bases from J; junction bases left unmatched: 4. This CDR3 contains 13 residues. Germline V gene sequence: CDR1 SGDLS, CDR2 YYNGEE. CDR3 loop: CASSLGLVNEQFF. The CDR3 DNA reads as TGTGCCAGCAGCCTGGGACTAGTGAATGAGCAGTTCTTC.

The rearrangement joins TRBV7-3 to TRBJ1-2, with TRBD1 identical over 7 bases. The CDR3 is 14 amino acids. CDR1 is SGHTA and CDR2 is FQGTGA in the germline V gene. V lost 5 bases and J lost 4; bases outside the gene matches: 7. The CDR3 nucleotides read TGTGCCAGCAGCCCGAAGGGGGCAGTCTATGGCTACACCTTC. This translates into CASSPKGAVYGYTF. Complete variable domain (other parts from reference TRBV7-3 and TRBJ1-2): GAGVSQTPSNKVTEKGKYVELRCDPISGHTALYWYRQSLGQGPEFLIYFQGTGAADDSGLPNDRFFAVRPEGSVSTLKIQRTERGDSAVYLCASSPKGAVYGYTFGSGTRLTVV.

The table lists this clone with many counts. Written as DNA, the CDR3 is TGCGCCAGCAGCCCCCAGACTAGCGGAGCACCGCAAGAGACCCAGTACTTC. The encoded protein is CASSPQTSGAPQETQYF. The rearrangement joins TRBV5-1 to TRBJ2-5; the match to TRBD2 covers 9 bases. CDR3 length equals 17 residues. Germline-derived CDR1 and CDR2 are SGHRS and YFSETQ. The V and J ends lost 4 bases and 2 bases, in that order; junction bases with no gene match: 12. Full variable domain (remainder filled in from reference TRBV5-1 and TRBJ2-5): KAGVTQTPRYLIKTRGQQVTLSCSPISGHRSVSWYQQTPGQGLQFLFEYFSETQRNKGNFPGRFSGRQFSNSRSEMNVSTLELGDSALYLCASSPQTSGAPQETQYFGPGTRLLVL.

The genes are TRBV19 and TRBJ2-2, with 9 positions matching TRBD2. The CDR3 length is 22 residues. Losses at the gene ends were 5 bases for V and 0 bases for J; bases not matched to a gene: 22. Germline V CDR1 and CDR2: LNHDA, SQIVND (reference sequence). CDR3 in amino acids: CASSSVYGRIAGAPTNTGELFF. CDR3 DNA sequence: TGTGCCAGTAGTTCGGTTTACGGCAGGATAGCGGGAGCACCCACGAACACCGGGGAGCTGTTTTTT.

V is TRBV5-1 and J is TRBJ1-1; D is perhaps TRBD1 (6 bases). From germline, CDR1 is SGHRS and CDR2 YFSETQ. V was trimmed by 0 bases and J by 3 bases, leaving 12 bases between them. The CDR3 is 15 amino acids. DNA of the CDR3: TGCGCCAGCAGCTTGGCCTCGGGGGGCTACACTGAAGCTTTCTTT. Translated, it gives CASSLASGGYTEAFF.

The rearrangement links TRBV4-1 to TRBJ2-7; 14 bases fit TRBD2. With V trimmed by 0 bases and J by 3 bases, 13 bases remained unmatched. The CDR3 consists of 20 residues. Germline CDR1 MGHRA, CDR2 YSYEKL. In nucleotides, the CDR3 is TGCGCCAGCAGCCAAGATCGAAGGACAAAGGGACTAGCGGGAGTCTACGAGCAGTACTTC. This encodes CASSQDRRTKGLAGVYEQYF.

This clone came up a few times. The rearrangement links TRBV7-2 to TRBJ1-3; D gene uncertain. The V end was cut by 4 bases, the J end by 2 bases, with 12 bases between. The CDR3 covers 15 residues. CDR1 is SGHTA and CDR2 is FQGNSA in the germline V gene. In nucleotides, the CDR3 is TGTGCCAGCAGCTCATGGGGTACTACTGGAAACACCATATATTTT. Protein: CASSSWGTTGNTIYF.

The chain carries TRBV30 and TRBJ2-3, with TRBD2 as a possible D gene (6 bases). The CDR3 covers 12 residues. Trimming stripped 6 bases from V and 2 bases from J, with 9 bases between. Germline CDR1 reads GTSNPN; CDR2 reads SVGIG (reference sequence). The CDR3 spells CACREPTDTQYF. The CDR3 DNA sequence: TGTGCCTGCCGGGAGCCCACAGATACGCAGTATTTT.

This clone was counted between two and nine times. This chain links TRBV4-1 with TRBJ1-5; TRBD1 is a possible D gene (5 bases). Trimming shortened V by 1 base and J by 4 bases, and 23 bases separated the two germline ends. Looked up from germline, CDR1 is MGHRA and CDR2 is YSYEKL. This CDR3 is 19 amino acids long. The CDR3 loop reads CASSQAPGPGDWGNQPQHF. The CDR3 DNA reads TGCGCCAGCAGCCAAGCCCCAGGACCGGGGGATTGGGGGAATCAGCCCCAGCATTTT.

The rearrangement uses TRBV25-1 and TRBJ2-1; tentative D call: TRBD2 (7 bases). The CDR3 contains 17 residues. The germline CDR1 and CDR2 sequences are MGHDK and SYGVNS. Trimming left V 3 bases short and J 4 bases short, with 19 bases between. CDR3 coding DNA: TGTGCCAGCAGTGAGGCTACGGTGGGAGGGGGTTACAATGAGCAGTTCTTC. This sequence encodes CASSEATVGGGYNEQFF.

On this clone: This may be a read error, as it is one base from a much larger clone. This CDR3 is also generated by other DNA sequences in the sample. The chain carries TRBV28 and TRBJ2-7, with D possibly being TRBD1 or TRBD2 (5 bases each). Deletions cut 4 bases from V and 0 bases from J, with 10 bases between. This CDR3 is built from 14 residues. CDR1 is MDHEN, CDR2 SYDVKM, per germline. The CDR3 region has the DNA TGTGCCAGCAGTTCGCCCGGGACCTCCTACGAGCAGTACTTC. It is translated as CASSSPGTSYEQYF. The full variable domain, with the rest looked up from reference TRBV28 and TRBJ2-7, is DVKVTQSSRYLVKRTGEKVFLECVQDMDHENMFWYRQDPGLGLRLIYFSYDVKMKEKGDIPEGYSVSREKKERFSLILESASTNQTSMYLCASSSPGTSYEQYFGPGTRLTVT.

The chain joins TRBV6-5 to TRBJ2-7; 10 bases fit TRBD1. V lost 7 bases to trimming and J lost 7 bases; unmatched junction nucleotides: 13. The germline CDR1 and CDR2 sequences are MNHEY and SVGAGI. This CDR3 has 15 residues. The CDR3 reads CASITGTGVLREQYF. The CDR3 region has the DNA TGTGCCAGCATCACTGGGACAGGGGTATTAAGGGAGCAGTACTTC.

The V call is TRBV14, the J call TRBJ2-1; no reliable D call. CDR1 and CDR2 (germline): SGHDN, FVKESK. Trimming took 0 bases from V and 4 from J, leaving 10 bases between them. The CDR3 sequence is 15 residues long. The DNA of the CDR3 is TGTGCCAGCAGCCAAGACGGTCGGATATACAATGAGCAGTTCTTC. This encodes CASSQDGRIYNEQFF.

The gene calls are TRBV9 and TRBJ2-2, with a tentative D call TRBD2 (7 bases). This CDR3 is 16 amino acids long. Between the trimmed V and J ends, which lost 4 bases and 7 bases, there was a span of 20 bases. Germline V gene data show CDR1 as SGDLS and CDR2 as YYNGEE. The CDR3 bases are TGTGCCAGCAGCCACGGGGGGCAGCACGGGAGCGGGGAGCTGTTTTTT. As protein: CASSHGGQHGSGELFF.

This clone was seen a handful of times. The chain links TRBV7-6 to TRBJ2-7; perhaps TRBD1 as D (6 bases). V was cut by 5 bases and J by 3 bases, with 23 bases left in between. CDR3 size: 17 residues. From germline, CDR1 is SGHVS and CDR2 FNYEAQ. CDR3 coding DNA: TGTGCCAGCAGCCCCGGACAGTCCACCTTAGCATTCTACGAGCAGTACTTC. This translates into CASSPGQSTLAFYEQYF.

The chain is built from TRBV9 and TRBJ2-7, with a possible D match to TRBD2 (7 bases). The germline CDR1 and CDR2 sequences are SGDLS and YYNGEE. Trimming stripped 4 bases from V and 3 bases from J, with 17 bases between. The length of the CDR3 is 15 residues. CDR3 DNA: TGTGCCAGCAGCCGCTCCAGGGAGGGGGACTACGAGCAGTACTTC. This gives the protein CASSRSREGDYEQYF.